Following are 24 T cell receptor beta chains from one sample sequenced in a study of T cells in Graves' hyperthyroidism and ophthalmopathy. It was RNA transcripts that yielded the amplified TCR beta CDR3 regions. Primed by the HTBI set, a first-round RT-PCR was run on the TCR CDR3. TCRdb reanalysed the multiplex PCR reads using MiXCR and keeps one entry per CDR3 protein. The sample contains hundreds of thousands of distinct CDR3 sequences, under 15% of which appear only once. The sample was blood. These receptors were taken from a woman in her forties with Graves' ophthalmopathy.

The chain has TRBV6-1 and TRBJ2-7; D gene uncertain. Germline CDR1 reads MNHNS; CDR2 reads SASEGT. This CDR3 region has 11 residues. Trimming pared 7 bases from V and 2 bases from J, leaving 6 bases between. The CDR3 region has the DNA TGTGCCAGCACACAGCCCTACGAGCAGTACTTC. Residues: CASTQPYEQYF.

This clonotype was seen ten or more times. The rearrangement uses TRBV5-8 and TRBJ2-2; either TRBD1 or TRBD2 may supply D (5 bases each). The CDR3 sequence is 14 residues long. The germline CDR1 and CDR2 sequences are SGHTS and YDEGEE. The V end lost 3 bases, the J end lost 9 bases, and 15 bases lay between the germline ends. This CDR3 is CASSWTAGSRELFF. The CDR3 region has the DNA TGTGCCAGCAGCTGGACGGCAGGGAGCCGGGAGCTGTTTTTT.

The table lists this clonotype with many counts. The V and J genes are TRBV20-1 and TRBJ1-2, with 7 bases aligning to TRBD1. Germline CDR1 and CDR2: DFQATT and SNEGSKA (reference sequence). This CDR3 spans 13 amino acids. With 6 bases clipped from V and 6 bases from J, the junction kept 10 bases outside the gene matches. The CDR3 DNA reads as TGCAGTGCCAGGACAGGCGGAACGGATGGCTACACCTTC. The encoded protein is CSARTGGTDGYTF.

This clonotype was found many times. This chain connects TRBV28 to TRBJ2-7; D uncertain. Germline V CDR1 and CDR2: MDHEN, SYDVKM. Trimming cost V 2 bases and J 2 bases, with 7 bases left between them. This CDR3 comprises 13 residues. This CDR3 is CASSLDHTYEQYF. The CDR3, as DNA: TGTGCCAGCAGTTTAGACCATACCTACGAGCAGTACTTC. The whole variable domain, filled in from reference TRBV28 and TRBJ2-7, reads DVKVTQSSRYLVKRTGEKVFLECVQDMDHENMFWYRQDPGLGLRLIYFSYDVKMKEKGDIPEGYSVSREKKERFSLILESASTNQTSMYLCASSLDHTYEQYFGPGTRLTVT.

This clonotype was picked up many times. V is TRBV19 and J is TRBJ2-4; 7 bases are shared with TRBD2. Germline trimming cut 8 bases from V and 3 bases from J; bases unmatched to any gene: 7. CDR1 and CDR2 from the germline V gene are LNHDA and SQIVND (reference sequence). CDR3 length: 14 residues. The CDR3 loop reads CASRDLAVKNIQYF. The CDR3, as DNA: TGTGCCAGTCGGGACCTAGCGGTCAAAAACATTCAGTACTTC.

CDR3 in DNA: TGCGCCAGCAGTGAGACCCAGTACTTC. It translates to CASSETQYF. The rearrangement uses TRBV5-1 and TRBJ2-5; D is ambiguous. The CDR3 totals 9 residues. Trimming pared 5 bases from V and 5 bases from J, leaving 1 base between. Germline V gene data show CDR1 as SGHRS and CDR2 as YFSETQ. The full variable domain, its missing parts supplied by reference TRBV5-1 and TRBJ2-5, is KAGVTQTPRYLIKTRGQQVTLSCSPISGHRSVSWYQQTPGQGLQFLFEYFSETQRNKGNFPGRFSGRQFSNSRSEMNVSTLELGDSALYLCASSETQYFGPGTRLLVL.

The chain combines TRBV20-1 with TRBJ2-5; TRBD2 agrees at 10 bases. Germline CDR1 and CDR2: DFQATT and SNEGSKA (reference sequence). V was pared by 0 bases and J by 6 bases, with 10 bases of the junction left unmatched. The CDR3 runs 16 residues. DNA for the CDR3: TGCAGTGCTAGAGATCCCCTAGCGGGAGAGGCAAAGACCCAGTACTTC. The encoded protein is CSARDPLAGEAKTQYF.

The chain couples TRBV18 to TRBJ2-5, with TRBD1 identical over 8 bases. Germline V gene lookup returns CDR1 KGHSH and CDR2 LQKENI. The CDR3 sequence is 15 residues long. Trimming cost V 6 bases and J 5 bases; bases outside gene matches: 11. The CDR3 here is CASSPTGGVDETQYF. For the CDR3, the DNA is TGTGCCAGCTCGCCCACAGGGGGTGTGGATGAGACCCAGTACTTC.

This chain connects TRBV3-1 to TRBJ2-5, with TRBD2 as a possible D gene (5 bases). CDR1 and CDR2 (germline): LGHDT, YNNKEL (reference sequence). This CDR3 has 15 amino acids. The V end was cut by 1 base, the J end by 5 bases, with 14 bases between. The chain's CDR3 is CASSQGVRAGETQYF. CDR3 sequence (DNA): TGTGCCAGCAGCCAAGGAGTGAGGGCCGGGGAGACCCAGTACTTC.

This clonotype was counted many times. The chain uses TRBV28 and TRBJ2-2; D uncertain. This CDR3 region has 16 residues. V was cut by 0 bases and J by 0 bases, with 8 bases left in between. The V gene's germline CDR1 is MDHEN and CDR2 SYDVKM. In nucleotides, the CDR3 is TGTGCCAGCAGTTTATGGGGCAGCGCGAACACCGGGGAGCTGTTTTTT. Translation gives CASSLWGSANTGELFF. The whole variable domain, remainder taken from reference TRBV28 and TRBJ2-2, is DVKVTQSSRYLVKRTGEKVFLECVQDMDHENMFWYRQDPGLGLRLIYFSYDVKMKEKGDIPEGYSVSREKKERFSLILESASTNQTSMYLCASSLWGSANTGELFFGEGSRLTVL.

J is TRBJ2-7 and V is TRBV29-1; 10 bases fit TRBD2. CDR3 length equals 18 residues. The junction had 17 bases not matched to a gene; V was cut back by 5 bases and J by 1 base. The germline gives CDR1 SQVTM, CDR2 ANQGSEA. In DNA form, the CDR3 reads TGCAGCGTTTTTGCAGGGACTAGCGCGCGACTAGGGTCCTACGAGCAGTACTTC. Encoded protein: CSVFAGTSARLGSYEQYF.

The rearrangement uses TRBV5-1 and TRBJ1-1; no clear D. Germline-derived CDR1 and CDR2 are SGHRS and YFSETQ. V was trimmed by 0 bases and J by 4 bases, leaving 19 bases between them. This CDR3 is built from 17 residues. The DNA for the CDR3 is TGCGCCAGCAGCTTGGAGCCTCGTCTGGAATATGCCACTGAAGCTTTCTTT. Protein sequence: CASSLEPRLEYATEAFF.

In its sample, this clonotype was seen many times. The V and J genes are TRBV6-1 and TRBJ2-7; D not certain. Trimming took off 6 bases at V and 3 bases at J, with 18 bases between the two ends. CDR1 is MNHNS, CDR2 SASEGT, per germline. This CDR3 has 15 amino acids. The CDR3 region has the DNA TGTGCCAGCAGGCCCCCCGGCCCAGGTTTCTACGAGCAGTACTTC. Protein product: CASRPPGPGFYEQYF.

This clonotype appeared many times. The chain has TRBV28 and TRBJ1-1; TRBD1 might be the D (6 bases). CDR1 is MDHEN and CDR2 is SYDVKM in the germline V gene. V lost 7 bases to trimming and J lost 1 base, with 10 bases between them. The CDR3 spans 13 residues. The DNA for the CDR3 is TGTGCCAGCAAAAAGACAGGGAACACTGAAGCTTTCTTT. This gives the protein CASKKTGNTEAFF.

In its sample, this clonotype was seen many times. The V and J genes are TRBV12-5 and TRBJ2-5; possible D gene TRBD1, 5 bases. The CDR3 extends over 13 amino acids. In germline, CDR1 is LGHNT, CDR2 FRNRAP. V was shortened by 6 bases and J by 2 bases, with 10 bases between the two germline ends. The CDR3 bases are TGTGCTAGTGGGCCGACAGTTCAAGAGACCCAGTACTTC. It codes for CASGPTVQETQYF.

At least ten counts were recorded for this clonotype. This chain links TRBV30 with TRBJ2-7, with D possibly TRBD1 on 6 matching bases. This CDR3 is built from 12 residues. Trimming shortened V by 3 bases and J by 3 bases, and 9 bases separated the two germline ends. Germline V gene sequence: CDR1 GTSNPN, CDR2 SVGIG (reference sequence). Here the CDR3 reads CAWSGDNYEQYF. Here the CDR3 DNA reads TGTGCCTGGAGCGGGGACAACTACGAGCAGTACTTC.

The chain couples TRBV3-1 to TRBJ2-5; 9 nucleotides match TRBD2. The CDR3 consists of 16 residues. V was pared by 3 bases and J by 9 bases, with 14 bases of the junction left unmatched. Germline lookup yields CDR1 LGHDT and CDR2 YNNKEL (reference sequence). The CDR3 region is CASSQTAGGGGMAQYF. The CDR3, as DNA: TGTGCCAGCAGCCAGACTGCGGGGGGGGGAGGAATGGCCCAGTACTTC.

This clonotype appeared many times. This sequence joins TRBV12-3 or TRBV12-4 and TRBJ2-5; D might be TRBD1 or TRBD2, each matching 5 bases. The CDR3 has 14 amino acids. The V gene lost 7 bases and the J gene lost 0 bases, with 12 bases spanning the gap. The CDR3 spells CASTLGTDQETQYF. The CDR3 nucleotides read TGTGCCAGCACCCTGGGGACGGACCAAGAGACCCAGTACTTC.

The sample holds many counts of this clonotype. This chain connects TRBV6-1 to TRBJ2-7; D is perhaps TRBD2 (6 bases). CDR1 MNHNS and CDR2 SASEGT come from the germline V gene. The ends were cut back, 6 bases at V and 2 bases at J, with 17 bases in the middle. This CDR3 has 15 residues. CDR3 amino acids: CASRLRGTGTYEQYF. The CDR3 DNA follows: TGTGCCAGCAGGCTGCGCGGGACGGGGACCTACGAGCAGTACTTC.

This clonotype was seen ten or more times. The V call is TRBV5-1, the J call TRBJ2-7, with 10 bases matching TRBD2. The J segment lost 3 bases and the V segment lost 4 bases, leaving 10 bases of the junction unmatched. Germline values: CDR1 SGHRS, CDR2 YFSETQ. The CDR3 has 16 amino acids. The CDR3 DNA reads TGCGCCAGCAGCCCCGAAAGCGGGAGGGCCCTCTACGAGCAGTACTTC. Residues: CASSPESGRALYEQYF.

This clonotype has a count of ten or more. The V call is TRBV20-1, the J call TRBJ1-1; D call uncertain. V lost 1 base and J 6 bases, leaving 12 bases between the germline ends. CDR1 and CDR2 (germline): DFQATT, SNEGSKA (reference sequence). CDR3 length equals 13 residues. CDR3 in amino acids: CSARVPGRSEAFF. In nucleotides, the CDR3 is TGCAGTGCTAGAGTTCCGGGGAGGTCTGAAGCTTTCTTT.

This clonotype was counted at least ten times. The chain has TRBV20-1 and TRBJ2-7; D is uncertain. Trimming left V 0 bases short and J 0 bases short, with 15 bases between. The length of the CDR3 is 16 residues. Germline V CDR1 and CDR2: DFQATT, SNEGSKA (reference sequence). CDR3 amino acids: CSARDFRQPPSYEQYF. The CDR3 DNA sequence: TGCAGTGCTAGAGATTTCCGGCAGCCACCCTCCTACGAGCAGTACTTC.

This chain connects TRBV18 to TRBJ1-2; D is undetermined. This CDR3 is built from 13 residues. Trimming left V 1 base short and J 6 bases short, with 9 bases between. Germline assignment: CDR1 KGHSH and CDR2 LQKENI. Here the CDR3 reads CASSPLVDDGYTF. The CDR3 DNA is TGTGCCAGCTCACCACTTGTTGATGATGGCTACACCTTC.

This clonotype was found many times. J is TRBJ1-1 and V is TRBV20-1; no reliable D call. Germline-derived CDR1 and CDR2 are DFQATT and SNEGSKA (reference sequence). CDR3 length: 13 residues. V lost 5 bases to trimming and J lost 1 base, with 11 bases between them. The CDR3 DNA reads TGCAGTGCTCTAGGCCTAGGGAACACTGAAGCTTTCTTT. Encoded protein: CSALGLGNTEAFF.